This T cell receptor beta chain was retrieved from a study of T-cell memory formation after mild COVID-19. Study-wide results and limits: Pre-infection memory held some responding clones, suggesting pre-existing cross-reactive T cells responded.

TCRdb reprocessed the 5' RACE reads with MiXCR, giving one entry per CDR3 protein. The data hold about 310,000 distinct CDR3 sequences, with roughly a fifth observed a single time. As regards this clonotype: Its matching antigen is unknown.

The V gene lost 0 bases and the J gene lost 4 bases, with 12 bases spanning the gap. The V gene's germline CDR1 is SGHTA and CDR2 FQGTGA. The CDR3 spans 15 residues. The TCR comes from a man younger than 35 who had mild COVID-19 (a few samples of this study predate the infection). Cell type and time point are not known. This chain links TRBV7-3 with TRBJ1-1; the D gene is possibly TRBD1 (5 bases). The sample consisted of PBMCs or a T cell subset sorted from them (not recorded which). The CDR3 region has the DNA TGTGCCAGCAGCTTAACGGGGGGGTTTGGCACTGAAGCTTTCTTT. This sequence encodes CASSLTGGFGTEAFF.